What follows describes a single T cell receptor beta chain. The identical CDR3 is also encoded by other nucleotide sequences in the sample. The CDR3 is made up of 12 amino acids. The germline V gene has CDR1 SQVTM and CDR2 ANQGSEA. The V end was cut by 3 bases, the J end by 4 bases, with 7 bases between. The data were produced by immunoSEQ multiplex PCR, yet TCRdb's version contains in-frame clones alone and is incomplete. This repertoire shows hundreds of thousands of clones, 90% to 97% found once; its top ten account for approximately 0.12%. This record belongs to a study of shared clonotypes between healthy human individuals. The naive CD8 subset, CD45RO-negative cells positively selected for CCR7, excluded terminally differentiated effector memory CD45RA+ cells.

The sample comprised naive CD8+ T cells sorted from blood. The clonotype comes from a woman aged 25-40 years in good health. J is TRBJ2-1 and V is TRBV29-1, with D hard to call. CDR3 amino acids: CSVETGYNEQFF. The CDR3 DNA reads as TGCAGCGTTGAGACCGGGTACAATGAGCAGTTCTTC.